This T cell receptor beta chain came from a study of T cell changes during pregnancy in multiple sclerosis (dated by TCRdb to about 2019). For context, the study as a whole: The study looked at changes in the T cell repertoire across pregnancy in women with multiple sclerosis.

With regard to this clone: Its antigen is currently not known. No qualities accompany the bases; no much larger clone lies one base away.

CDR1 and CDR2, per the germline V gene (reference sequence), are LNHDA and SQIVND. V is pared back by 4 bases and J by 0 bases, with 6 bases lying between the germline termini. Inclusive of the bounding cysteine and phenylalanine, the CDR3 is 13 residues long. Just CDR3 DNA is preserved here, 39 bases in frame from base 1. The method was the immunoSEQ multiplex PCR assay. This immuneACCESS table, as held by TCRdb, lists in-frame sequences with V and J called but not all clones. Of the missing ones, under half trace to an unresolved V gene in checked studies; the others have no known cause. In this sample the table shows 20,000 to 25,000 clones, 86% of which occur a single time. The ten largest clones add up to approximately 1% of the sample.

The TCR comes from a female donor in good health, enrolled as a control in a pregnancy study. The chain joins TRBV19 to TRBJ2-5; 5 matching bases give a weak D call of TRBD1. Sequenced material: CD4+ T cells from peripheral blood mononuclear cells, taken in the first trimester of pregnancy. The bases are TGTGCCAGTAGTAGACAGTACCAAGAGACCCAGTACTTC. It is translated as CASSRQYQETQYF.